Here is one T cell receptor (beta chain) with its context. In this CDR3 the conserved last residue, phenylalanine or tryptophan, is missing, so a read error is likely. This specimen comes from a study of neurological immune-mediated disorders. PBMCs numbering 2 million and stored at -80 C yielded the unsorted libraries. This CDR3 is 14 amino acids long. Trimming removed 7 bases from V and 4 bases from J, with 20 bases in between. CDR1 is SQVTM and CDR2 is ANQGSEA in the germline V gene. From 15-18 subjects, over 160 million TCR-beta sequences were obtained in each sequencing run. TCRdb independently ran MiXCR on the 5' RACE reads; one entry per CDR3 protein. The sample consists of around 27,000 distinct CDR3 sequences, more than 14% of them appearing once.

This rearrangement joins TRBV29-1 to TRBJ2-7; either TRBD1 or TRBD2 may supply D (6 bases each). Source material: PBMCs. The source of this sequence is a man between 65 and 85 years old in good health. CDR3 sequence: CSAPEGGHPYEQYS. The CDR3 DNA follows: TGCAGCGCCCCGGAGGGGGGACACCCATACGAGCAGTACTCC.